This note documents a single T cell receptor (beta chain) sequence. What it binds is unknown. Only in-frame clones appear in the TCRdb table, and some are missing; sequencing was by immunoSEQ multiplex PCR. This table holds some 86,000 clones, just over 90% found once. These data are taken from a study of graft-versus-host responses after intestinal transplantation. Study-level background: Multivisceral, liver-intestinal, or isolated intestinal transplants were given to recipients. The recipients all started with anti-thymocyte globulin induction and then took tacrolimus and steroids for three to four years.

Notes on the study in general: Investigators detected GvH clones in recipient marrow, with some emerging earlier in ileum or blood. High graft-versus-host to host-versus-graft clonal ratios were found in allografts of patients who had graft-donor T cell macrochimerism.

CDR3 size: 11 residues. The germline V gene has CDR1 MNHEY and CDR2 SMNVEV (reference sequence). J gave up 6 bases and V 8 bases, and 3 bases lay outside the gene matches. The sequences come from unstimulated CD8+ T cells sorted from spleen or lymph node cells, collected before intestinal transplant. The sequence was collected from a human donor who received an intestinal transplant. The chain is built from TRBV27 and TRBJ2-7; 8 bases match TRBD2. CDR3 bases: TGTGCCAGCTCGGGGGGGGGCGAGCAGTACTTC. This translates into CASSGGGEQYF.